Below, 21 T cell receptor beta chains from the same sample are listed, as sequenced in a study of tumor and adjacent non-tumor tissue in lung cancer. Three rounds of nested PCR, following a modified ARM-PCR protocol, produced the TCRbeta library. In TCRdb, the multiplex PCR reads were re-called with MiXCR into one record per CDR3 protein. The sample has about 200,000 distinct CDR3 sequences; 70% to 75% are singletons. The template was RNA from unsorted bulk tissue. The sequenced material came from lung tumor tissue. These receptors came from a man between 60 and 75 years old with non-small cell lung cancer.

The CDR3 nucleotides are TGTGCCAGCAGACCCCGTGGTGTATTCACCAAGTACTTC. It encodes CASRPRGVFTKYF. V usage is TRBV6-1 and J usage is TRBJ2-5; the D is unclear. Germline V gene data show CDR1 as MNHNS and CDR2 as SASEGT. V gave up 6 bases and J gave up 12 bases, with 20 bases separating them. This CDR3 is 13 amino acids long.

This clonotype has a single count. Compared with germline, one end of the junction differs, possibly owing to a read error. The chain combines TRBV6-2 or TRBV6-3 with TRBJ2-2, with TRBD2 identical over 7 bases. CDR1 is MNHEY, CDR2 SVGEGT, per germline. CDR3 length: 15 residues. This CDR3 reads CGSSYAGADTGELFF. In nucleotides, the CDR3 is TGTGGCAGCAGTTACGCGGGAGCGGACACCGGGGAGCTGTTTTTT.

Note on this clonotype: A clone one base away is much larger, so this may be a read error. V and J are TRBV20-1 and TRBJ2-1; 8 nucleotides agree with TRBD2. Trimming at V came to 3 bases and at J to 7 bases, leaving 8 bases not matched to a gene. Germline lookup yields CDR1 DFQATT and CDR2 SNEGSKA (reference sequence). CDR3 length: 14 residues. The DNA for the CDR3 is TGCAGTGCTAGGTCACCGGGACTAGTTAATGAGCAGTTCTTC. The encoded protein is CSARSPGLVNEQFF.

The chain links TRBV6-2 or TRBV6-3 to TRBJ2-1; possibly TRBD1 for D (6 bases). This CDR3 is 16 amino acids long. V was clipped by 10 bases and J by 0 bases, with 19 bases between them. Germline CDR1 reads MNHEY; CDR2 reads SVGEGT. The CDR3 region is CANSPQGSGSYNEQFF. Written as DNA, the CDR3 is TGTGCCAACTCCCCCCAGGGGTCTGGCTCCTACAATGAGCAGTTCTTC.

As concerns this clonotype: Compared with germline, one end of the junction differs, possibly owing to a read error. The chain recombines TRBV4-3 with TRBJ1-2; unclear D gene. This CDR3 region has 13 residues. CDR1 and CDR2 from the germline V gene are LGHNA and YSLEER. In nucleotides, the CDR3 is TGCGCCAGCAGCCAAGATCTTACCTATGGCTGCACCTTC. This sequence encodes CASSQDLTYGCTF.

This clonotype was seen just once. This sequence joins TRBV6-1 and TRBJ1-2, with D unclear. V lost 5 bases, J lost 4 bases, and 14 bases lay in between. This CDR3 is 14 amino acids long. Germline V gene sequence: CDR1 MNHNS, CDR2 SASEGT. CDR3 coding DNA: TGTGCCAGCAGTACCGTACAGATGGGCTATGGCTACACCTTC. Encoded protein: CASSTVQMGYGYTF.

For this clonotype: One junction end disagrees with the germline gene, perhaps due to a read error. This chain joins TRBV20-1 and TRBJ2-3; the D gene is possibly TRBD2 (6 bases). The CDR3 spans 16 residues. Germline lookup yields CDR1 DFQATT and CDR2 SNEGSKA (reference sequence). In DNA, the CDR3 is TGCAGTCCTAGAGATTCCTACGGGAGTAGCACAGATACGCAGTATTTT. This translates into CSPRDSYGSSTDTQYF.

This clonotype was picked up many times. V is TRBV20-1 and J is TRBJ2-3; TRBD2 aligns across 11 bases. The CDR3 sequence is 12 residues long. Germline assignment: CDR1 DFQATT and CDR2 SNEGSKA (reference sequence). Germline trimming cut 7 bases from V and 6 bases from J; bases unmatched to any gene: 3. CDR3 bases: TGCAGTGTTAGCGGGGGGGCGGATACGCAGTATTTT. Its protein product is CSVSGGADTQYF.

Note on this clonotype: A junction boundary mismatches the germline segment, possibly from a read error. The rearrangement uses TRBV4-3 and TRBJ2-2; possible D gene TRBD2, 6 bases. The CDR3 loop spans 16 amino acids. The germline V gene has CDR1 LGHNA and CDR2 YSLEER. The CDR3 reads CASSQGHAGIGGVLLF. The CDR3 coding sequence is TGCGCCAGCAGCCAAGGACATGCGGGAATAGGCGGGGTGCTGTTATTT.

The chain joins TRBV9 to TRBJ2-1, with no clear D. The ends were cut back, 5 bases at V and 9 bases at J, with 18 bases in the middle. This CDR3 has 14 residues. Germline CDR1 is SGDLS and CDR2 is YYNGEE. The CDR3 is CASSQGRRTAEQFF. CDR3 coding DNA: TGTGCCAGCAGTCAAGGGCGGAGAACCGCTGAGCAGTTCTTC. The complete variable domain, with remaining parts taken from reference TRBV9 and TRBJ2-1, reads DSGVTQTPKHLITATGQRVTLRCSPRSGDLSVYWYQQSLDQGLQFLIQYYNGEERAKGNILERFSAQQFPDLHSELNLSSLELGDSALYFCASSQGRRTAEQFFGPGTRLTVL.

In the case of this clonotype: Its ends do not fully match the called genes, so a read error is possible. The V gene is TRBV12-3 or TRBV12-4, the J gene TRBJ2-5; 10 positions match TRBD1. CDR3 length: 16 residues. The CDR3: CTSRSRQGANRETQYF. In DNA, the CDR3 is TGTACCAGCAGATCCAGACAGGGGGCTAACCGAGAGACCCAGTACTTC.

Ten or more counts support this clonotype. CDR3 sequence (DNA): TGTGCCAGCAGTTATGGACTAGCGGGGGGTACAGATACGCAGTATTTT. This codes for CASSYGLAGGTDTQYF. The V and J genes are TRBV6-6 and TRBJ2-3, with TRBD2 identical over 14 bases. The CDR3 runs 16 residues. V was clipped by 3 bases and J by 3 bases; unmatched bases: 2. Germline CDR1 reads MNHNY; CDR2 reads SVGAGI (reference sequence).

Comment on this clonotype: The junction departs from the called germline gene at one end, perhaps through a read error. V usage is TRBV20-1 and J usage is TRBJ2-1; D uncertain. The CDR3 has 14 residues. Germline-derived CDR1 and CDR2 are DFQATT and SNEGSKA (reference sequence). CDR3 residues: CSAKGLNSYNAQFF. Written as DNA, the CDR3 is TGCAGTGCTAAAGGCTTAAACTCCTACAATGCGCAGTTCTTC.

This clonotype was recorded a few times. The V call is TRBV20-1, the J call TRBJ2-5; 15 positions agree with TRBD2. V was clipped by 1 base and J by 5 bases; unmatched bases: 8. Germline V lookup: CDR1 DFQATT, CDR2 SNEGSKA (reference sequence). The CDR3 spans 17 residues. CDR3 in DNA: TGCAGTGCTAGAGGGACTAGCGGGGGGGCGCCCCCCGAGACCCAGTACTTC. Residues: CSARGTSGGAPPETQYF.

This clonotype occurred a few times. The V gene is TRBV24-1, the J gene TRBJ2-2; maybe TRBD2 (5 bases). Between the trimmed V and J ends, which lost 5 bases and 3 bases, there was a span of 9 bases. The CDR3 length is 14 residues. Looked up from germline, CDR1 is KGHDR and CDR2 is SFDVKD. CDR3: CATSGTRDTGELFF. CDR3 coding DNA: TGTGCCACCAGTGGAACGAGGGACACCGGGGAGCTGTTTTTT.

There are a few counts of this clonotype. This sequence joins TRBV14 and TRBJ1-1, with 7 positions matching TRBD1. Looked up from germline, CDR1 is SGHDN and CDR2 is FVKESK. CDR3 size: 15 residues. The ends lost 2 bases at V and 10 bases at J; junction bases unmatched: 13. The chain's CDR3 is CASSQFLGTADGAFF. The DNA of the CDR3 is TGTGCCAGCAGCCAATTTCTCGGGACAGCCGATGGAGCTTTCTTT.

This clonotype was detected many times. The V gene is TRBV14, the J gene TRBJ1-4; D uncertain. Between the trimmed V and J ends, which lost 4 bases and 0 bases, there was a span of 9 bases. The CDR3 consists of 15 residues. Per the germline V gene, CDR1 is SGHDN and CDR2 is FVKESK. CDR3 protein: CASSPPGTTNEKLFF. In nucleotides, the CDR3 is TGTGCCAGCAGCCCCCCCGGGACAACTAATGAAAAACTGTTTTTT.

V gene TRBV10-1 combines with J gene TRBJ1-1, with D hard to call. Germline V gene data show CDR1 as WNHNN and CDR2 as SYGVQD (reference sequence). There are 15 residues in the CDR3. V lost 0 bases to trimming and J lost 4 bases, with 12 bases between them. CDR3 nucleotides: TGCGCCAGCAGTGAGTCAACAGAGAGGAGCACTGAAGCTTTCTTT. Encoded protein: CASSESTERSTEAFF.

A single count supports this clonotype. It may be a read error: a sequence one base away is much more abundant. The J gene is TRBJ2-6, the V gene TRBV20-1; either TRBD1 or TRBD2 may fit D (6 bases each). Looked up from germline, CDR1 is DFQATT and CDR2 is SNEGSKA (reference sequence). The CDR3 spans 13 residues. The chain's CDR3 is CSAGGWGAYVLTF. Here the CDR3 DNA reads TGCAGTGCCGGAGGTTGGGGGGCCTACGTCCTGACTTTC.

The chain employs TRBV11-1 and TRBJ1-1, with D possibly being TRBD1 (5 bases). The germline V gene encodes CDR1 SGHAT and CDR2 FQDESV (reference sequence). CDR3 length equals 13 residues. The V and J ends lost 10 bases and 5 bases respectively, with 17 bases between them. CDR3: CANTRDGQTEAFF. The CDR3 region has the DNA TGTGCCAACACCAGGGACGGGCAGACTGAAGCTTTCTTT.

The chain has TRBV30 and TRBJ2-1; D not resolved. Germline CDR1 is GTSNPN and CDR2 is SVGIG (reference sequence). CDR3 size: 13 residues. The V end lost 1 base, the J end lost 5 bases, and 9 bases lay between the germline ends. The CDR3 reads CAWSAGYNNEQFF. In DNA, the CDR3 is TGTGCCTGGAGTGCAGGATATAACAATGAGCAGTTCTTC.